Described below is a single T cell receptor (beta chain) sequence and its context. Antigen: not known. Measured with immunoSEQ multiplex PCR; TCRdb has only the in-frame clones, and not every one. This table holds about 26,000 clones, roughly 68% found once. This sample was taken from a study of PD-1 blockade in classical Hodgkin lymphoma. Patients all relapsed after autologous stem cell transplantation, and there was variation in brentuximab vedotin exposure. There are 13 residues in the CDR3. Deletions cut 8 bases from V and 4 bases from J, with 15 bases between. The germline CDR1 and CDR2 sequences are MNHEY and SVGAGI. Study-level points and caveats: What drove the repertoire differences, possibly disease activity or prior therapy, has not been defined. A reduction in baseline TCR diversity was reportedly seen in newly diagnosed patients relative to healthy donors. Anyone who began nivolumab under 1 year after ASCT was excluded.

This sample comprised peripheral blood mononuclear cells (PBMCs), obtained before the second cycle of nivolumab. The sequence was collected from a human donor with classical Hodgkin lymphoma. The chain carries TRBV6-5 and TRBJ2-7; D may be TRBD2 (5 bases). Written as DNA, the CDR3 is TGTGCCAGCGGGTCGGGCGGAGGATACGAGCAGTACTTC. Amino acids: CASGSGGGYEQYF.